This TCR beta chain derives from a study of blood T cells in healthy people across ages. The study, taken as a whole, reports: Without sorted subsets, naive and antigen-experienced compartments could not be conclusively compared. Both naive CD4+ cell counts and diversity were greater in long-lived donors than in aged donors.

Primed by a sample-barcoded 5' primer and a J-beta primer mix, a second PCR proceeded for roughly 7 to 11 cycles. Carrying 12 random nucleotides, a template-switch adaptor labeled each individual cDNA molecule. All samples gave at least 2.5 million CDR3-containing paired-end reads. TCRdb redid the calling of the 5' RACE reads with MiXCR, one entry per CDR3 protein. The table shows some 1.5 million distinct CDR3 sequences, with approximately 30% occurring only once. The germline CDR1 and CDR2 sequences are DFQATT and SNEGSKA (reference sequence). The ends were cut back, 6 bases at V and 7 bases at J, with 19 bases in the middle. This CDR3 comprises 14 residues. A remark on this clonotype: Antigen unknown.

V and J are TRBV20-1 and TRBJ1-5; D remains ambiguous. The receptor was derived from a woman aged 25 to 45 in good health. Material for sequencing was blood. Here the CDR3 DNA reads TGCAGTGCCCAGTTCTCGGTGTCGGGACAGCCCCAGCATTTT. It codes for CSAQFSVSGQPQHF.